This T cell receptor (beta chain) was documented in a study of blood T cell repertoires in COVID-19. In germline, CDR1 is SGHRS, CDR2 YFSETQ. Trimming took 3 bases from V and 4 from J; bases not matched to a gene: 8. The CDR3 extends over 15 amino acids. As handled by the study authors: Reference gene primers were amplified, and this amplification served to estimate nucleated cell counts. Using immunoSEQ multiplex PCR, the repertoire was profiled, and TCRdb retains in-frame clones only, with some absent. The V and J calls and the clone size are those of that table, but D and trimming were determined from the DNA. The sample records some 300,000 clones, 90% to 95% being singletons. Within 2 weeks of study entry, exposed participants had contacted a PCR-confirmed or clinician-diagnosed COVID-19 case.

The chain recombines TRBV5-1 with TRBJ1-2; 8 bases line up with TRBD1. The receptor was derived from a woman between 25 and 40 years old who had been exposed to COVID-19. The sequencing input was PBMCs or T cells enriched from blood (not recorded which). Written as DNA, the CDR3 is TGCGCCAGCAGCTGGGGACAGGCCGCCGCCTATGGCTACACCTTC. It translates to CASSWGQAAAYGYTF. Full variable domain (rest looked up from reference TRBV5-1 and TRBJ1-2): KAGVTQTPRYLIKTRGQQVTLSCSPISGHRSVSWYQQTPGQGLQFLFEYFSETQRNKGNFPGRFSGRQFSNSRSEMNVSTLELGDSALYLCASSWGQAAAYGYTFGSGTRLTVV.